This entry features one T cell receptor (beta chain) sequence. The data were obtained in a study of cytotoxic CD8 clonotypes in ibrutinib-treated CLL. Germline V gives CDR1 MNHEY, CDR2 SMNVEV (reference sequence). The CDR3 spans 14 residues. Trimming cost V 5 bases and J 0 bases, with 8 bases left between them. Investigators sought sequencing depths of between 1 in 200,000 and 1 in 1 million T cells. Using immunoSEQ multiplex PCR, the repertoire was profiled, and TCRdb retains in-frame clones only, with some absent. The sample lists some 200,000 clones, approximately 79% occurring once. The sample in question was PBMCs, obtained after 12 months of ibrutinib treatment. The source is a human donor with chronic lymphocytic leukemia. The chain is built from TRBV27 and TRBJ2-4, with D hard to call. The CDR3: CASSGDLAKNIQYF. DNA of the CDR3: TGTGCCAGCAGTGGCGATCTAGCCAAAAACATTCAGTACTTC.